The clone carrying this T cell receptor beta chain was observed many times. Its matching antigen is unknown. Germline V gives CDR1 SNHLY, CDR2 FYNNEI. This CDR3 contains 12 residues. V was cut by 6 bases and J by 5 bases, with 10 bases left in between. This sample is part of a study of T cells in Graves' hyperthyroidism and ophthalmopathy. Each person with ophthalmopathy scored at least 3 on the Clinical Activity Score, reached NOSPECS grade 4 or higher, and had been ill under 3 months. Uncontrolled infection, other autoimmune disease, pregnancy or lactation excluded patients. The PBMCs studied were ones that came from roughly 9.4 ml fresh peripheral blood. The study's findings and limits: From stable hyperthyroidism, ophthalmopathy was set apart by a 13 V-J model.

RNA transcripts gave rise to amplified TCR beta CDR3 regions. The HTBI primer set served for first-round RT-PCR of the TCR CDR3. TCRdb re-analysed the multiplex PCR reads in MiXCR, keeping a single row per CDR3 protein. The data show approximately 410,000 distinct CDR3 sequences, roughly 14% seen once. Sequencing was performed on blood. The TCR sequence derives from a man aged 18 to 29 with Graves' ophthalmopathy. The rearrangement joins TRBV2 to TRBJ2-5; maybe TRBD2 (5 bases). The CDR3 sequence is CASRERGETQYF. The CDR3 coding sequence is TGTGCCAGCAGGGAGCGCGGGGAGACCCAGTACTTC.